This record covers a single T cell receptor beta chain. The assay was immunoSEQ multiplex PCR, and TCRdb's table has in-frame clones only and misses some. The data show 120,000 or so clones, under 90% seen once. From germline, CDR1 is SGHTA and CDR2 FQGTGA. The CDR3 covers 15 residues. Trimming took 2 bases from V and 4 from J; bases not matched to a gene: 6. This record comes from a study of blood T cell repertoires in COVID-19. The sequencing sample was made of peripheral blood. The V call is TRBV7-3, the J call TRBJ2-3, with 7 bases aligning to TRBD1. The TCR originated in a man aged 60 to 75 with acute or convalescent COVID-19. CDR3 nucleotides: TGTGCCAGCAGCTTAGAAGGGGGCTGGGCAGATACGCAGTATTTT. This sequence encodes CASSLEGGWADTQYF.